This is a list of T cell receptor beta chains from one sample in a study of T cell repertoires in cytomegalovirus infection. No antigen has been identified for these receptors. Each CDR3 protein gets one entry after TCRdb re-called the reads with MiXCR. Here the sample spans around 800,000 distinct CDR3 sequences, about 33% being singletons. Here the sequenced sample was cultured CD8+ T cells from PBMCs, taken from culture after CMV antigen stimulation. These receptors were obtained from a human donor in good health (CMV status not recorded). Some clones in this sample may be carry-over from other donors' samples. The CDR3 runs from the conserved cysteine through the conserved F or W. A D gene is named only where the DNA matches it firmly. Size values are once, few and many counts, or a class for expanded clones, and some rows have none.

V	size	J	D	DNA	CDR3
TRBV29-1	NA	TRBJ2-1	TRBD2	TGCAGCGCCCTAGCGGGGGATTACAATGAGCAGTTCTTC	CSALAGDYNEQFF
TRBV2	NA	TRBJ2-5	NA	TGTGCCAGCAGTGACCGGCGGGGCCGTTTCCAAGAGACCCAGTACTTC	CASSDRRGRFQETQYF
TRBV4-1	few	TRBJ2-7	TRBD1	TGCGCCAGCAGCAGGGACAGGGGGCCATACGAGCAGTACTTC	CASSRDRGPYEQYF
TRBV15	NA	TRBJ1-1	TRBD1	TGTGCCACCAGTATGGTACAGGGGAGCACTGAAGCTTTCTTT	CATSMVQGSTEAFF
TRBV9	few	TRBJ2-3	TRBD2	TGTGCCAGCAGCCCCGAGGGTCGGGGAGGGGATACGCAGTATTTT	CASSPEGRGGDTQYF
TRBV12-5	few	TRBJ2-5	NA	TGTGCTAGTGGAGAAAATCTACAAGAGACCCAGTACTTC	CASGENLQETQYF
TRBV7-6	many	TRBJ1-1	TRBD1	TGTGCCAGCAGCTTAGAAGGACAGGCTAACACTGAAGCTTTCTTT	CASSLEGQANTEAFF
TRBV4-1	NA	TRBJ1-2	NA	TGCGCCAGCAGCCAACCGGACTTCCAGGGCTATGGCTACACCTTC	CASSQPDFQGYGYTF
TRBV7-8	many	TRBJ1-5	NA	TGTGCCAGCAGTCAACAGGGCCAGCCCCAGCATTTT	CASSQQGQPQHF
TRBV7-9	NA	TRBJ1-5	NA	TGTGCCAGCAGCTCGGGACCCGGAACAATAGGCAATCAGCCCCAGCATTTT	CASSSGPGTIGNQPQHF
TRBV7-8	many	TRBJ2-3	NA	TGTGCCAGCAGCTTGGCAGGAGGGGGGAAAGATACGCAGTATTTT	CASSLAGGGKDTQYF
TRBV19	few	TRBJ1-1	NA	TGTGCCAGTAGTACAGGGACAACAGCCTCCACTGAAGCTTTCTTT	CASSTGTTASTEAFF
TRBV6-6	few	TRBJ2-1	TRBD2	TGTGCCAGCAGTTACGCCTCGGGACTACCTGCAAATGAGCAGTTCTTC	CASSYASGLPANEQFF
TRBV5-6	once	TRBJ2-4	TRBD1	TGTGCCAGCAGCTTGGGCAGGGGGTACGCCAAAAACATTCAGTACTTC	CASSLGRGYAKNIQYF
TRBV12-3/TRBV12-4	NA	TRBJ2-1	NA	TGTGCCAGCAGTTCGTGGGGCCGGGTATACAATGAGCAGTTCTTC	CASSSWGRVYNEQFF
TRBV28	NA	TRBJ1-1	NA	TGTGCCAGCAGTCCGCCCTACAGGATCGGCACCGAAGCTTTCTTT	CASSPPYRIGTEAFF
TRBV4-1	NA	TRBJ1-1	NA	TGTGCCAGCAACCAAGAAGCCTCTGAAGCTTTCTTT	CASNQEASEAFF